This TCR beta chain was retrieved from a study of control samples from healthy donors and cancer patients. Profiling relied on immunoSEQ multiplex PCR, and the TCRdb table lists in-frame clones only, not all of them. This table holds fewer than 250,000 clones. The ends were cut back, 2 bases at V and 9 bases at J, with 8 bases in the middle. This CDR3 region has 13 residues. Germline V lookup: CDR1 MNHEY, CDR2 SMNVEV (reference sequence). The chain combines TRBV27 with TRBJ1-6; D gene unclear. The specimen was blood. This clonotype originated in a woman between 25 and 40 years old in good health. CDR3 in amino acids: CASSLREGSPLHF. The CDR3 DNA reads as TGTGCCAGCAGTTTAAGGGAAGGTTCACCCCTCCACTTT.